This T cell receptor (beta chain) was observed in a study of blood T cell repertoires in COVID-19. CDR3 length equals 15 residues. V lost 6 bases and J lost 4, with 17 bases in between. Germline CDR1 reads MNHEY; CDR2 reads SVGAGI. Sequencing was performed with immunoSEQ multiplex PCR; in TCRdb, only in-frame clones are kept and a portion is missing. Among a few hundred thousand clones listed, over 75% were seen once. The sample was peripheral blood. The chain links TRBV6-5 to TRBJ2-3, with TRBD2 as a possible D gene (6 bases). This TCR was recovered from a woman between 70 and 85 years old with COVID-19, enrolled during active disease. In nucleotides, the CDR3 is TGTGCCAGCAGCGCCTGGGGGGTCCGTGCAGATACGCAGTATTTT. The encoded protein is CASSAWGVRADTQYF.